The text below deals with one TCR beta chain. This sample is part of a study of chemoradiotherapy in HPV16-positive cancers. TCRdb's copy holds only in-frame clones and misses some; the assay was immunoSEQ multiplex PCR. The table records about 22,000 clones, roughly 92% of them present only once. The source was blood, collected from a patient who underwent chemoradiotherapy. The TCR comes from a human donor with HPV-associated anogenital cancer.

This CDR3 reads CASGGGKNTGELFF. The CDR3 DNA reads as TGTGCCAGCGGGGGCGGAAAGAACACCGGGGAGCTGTTTTTT. J is TRBJ2-2 and V is TRBV5-4, with D maybe TRBD1 (6 bases). Germline loops: CDR1 SGHNT, CDR2 YYREEE (reference sequence). The CDR3 has 14 residues. Trimming pared 7 bases from V and 1 base from J, leaving 11 bases between.